The 28 T cell receptor beta chains given below trace back to one sample, sequenced in a study of Ad26.COV2.S vaccination and SARS-CoV-2 variants. Treatment in this sample: some 20 received Ad26.COV2.S at low or high dose, single or two shots; 5 received placebo; per-sample allocation not given. Each sample was drawn 63 days after the first injection (of vaccine or placebo). The assay was immunoSEQ multiplex PCR, and TCRdb's table has in-frame clones only and misses some. The table has around 380,000 clones, around nine tenths seen once. This specimen consisted of peripheral blood, obtained in a trial of Ad26.COV2.S vaccine versus placebo. The source is a person aged 18-60 years who received the Ad26.COV2.S COVID-19 vaccine or a placebo.

The rearrangement joins TRBV11-3 to TRBJ1-1; D gene unclear. This CDR3 region has 13 residues. Germline values: CDR1 SGHNT, CDR2 YENEEA. V was cut by 5 bases and J by 8 bases, with 15 bases left in between. The CDR3 nucleotides are TGTGCCAGCAGCCTTTCGGGTTTCGCAGAAGCTTTCTTT. Translated: CASSLSGFAEAFF.

This chain joins TRBV18 and TRBJ1-2; TRBD1 matches at 9 bases. The CDR3 is made up of 15 amino acids. J gave up 5 bases and V 3 bases, and 7 bases lay outside the gene matches. Germline values: CDR1 KGHSH, CDR2 LQKENI. In DNA, the CDR3 is TGTGCCAGCTCACCTTCCCGGACAGGGGTATATGGCTACACCTTC. This codes for CASSPSRTGVYGYTF. The full variable domain, rest sourced from reference TRBV18 and TRBJ1-2, is NAGVMQNPRHLVRRRGQEARLRCSPMKGHSHVYWYRQLPEEGLKFMVYLQKENIIDESGMPKERFSAEFPKEGPSILRIQQVVRGDSAAYFCASSPSRTGVYGYTFGSGTRLTVV.

The chain employs TRBV7-9 and TRBJ1-3; 8 bases are shared with TRBD1. CDR3 length: 16 residues. Per the germline V gene, CDR1 is SEHNR and CDR2 is FQNEAQ (reference sequence). V lost 2 bases, J lost 4 bases, and 7 bases stayed unmatched. CDR3 DNA: TGTGCCAGCAGCTTACGGACAGGGCTTAAGGGAAACACCATATATTTT. This codes for CASSLRTGLKGNTIYF.

The CDR3 region is CASSLVGQGLNEQYF. CDR3 DNA sequence: TGCGCCAGCAGCTTGGTGGGACAGGGGTTGAACGAGCAGTACTTC. V and J are TRBV5-1 and TRBJ2-7; 10 bases fit TRBD1. With V trimmed by 0 bases and J by 5 bases, 5 bases remained unmatched. CDR1 is SGHRS and CDR2 is YFSETQ in the germline V gene. This CDR3 has 15 amino acids.

V usage is TRBV5-6 and J usage is TRBJ1-5; weak D call: TRBD1 (6 bases). Germline V gene lookup returns CDR1 SGHDT and CDR2 YYEEEE. CDR3 length equals 15 residues. V shed 3 bases and J shed 4 bases, with 14 bases lying between them. The chain's CDR3 is CASSSTGLANQPQHF. CDR3 nucleotide sequence: TGTGCCAGCAGCTCCACAGGGTTGGCTAATCAGCCCCAGCATTTT.

The rearrangement joins TRBV12-3 or TRBV12-4 to TRBJ1-1, with D hard to call. The CDR3 totals 13 residues. Trimming shortened V by 4 bases and J by 6 bases, and 12 bases separated the two germline ends. The CDR3 sequence is CASSSDIPPEAFF. CDR3 bases: TGTGCCAGCAGTTCAGACATACCCCCTGAAGCTTTCTTT.

J is TRBJ1-5 and V is TRBV6-5, with no clear D. The CDR3 extends over 14 amino acids. Trimming shortened V by 4 bases and J by 0 bases, and 7 bases separated the two germline ends. Germline CDR1 and CDR2: MNHEY and SVGAGI. DNA of the CDR3: TGTGCCAGCAGTTCAGGTCATAGCAATCAGCCCCAGCATTTT. Its translation is CASSSGHSNQPQHF.

The chain joins TRBV12-3 or TRBV12-4 to TRBJ1-1; 8 positions match TRBD1. The CDR3 is 13 amino acids. With V trimmed by 6 bases and J by 6 bases, 6 bases remained unmatched. The CDR3: CASSKDRGAEAFF. The CDR3 bases are TGTGCCAGCAGCAAAGACAGGGGCGCTGAAGCTTTCTTT.

The chain carries TRBV10-3 and TRBJ2-3; perhaps TRBD2 as D (6 bases). V was shortened by 7 bases and J by 1 base, with 18 bases between the two germline ends. Germline CDR1 ENHRY, CDR2 SYGVKD. This CDR3 has 16 amino acids. The CDR3 bases are TGTGCCATCACTCCAAGTTGGTCGGGGGGCACAGATACGCAGTATTTT. Protein product: CAITPSWSGGTDTQYF.

The chain joins TRBV7-9 to TRBJ2-2; the D is unclear. V was shortened by 5 bases and J by 9 bases, with 10 bases between the two germline ends. Germline V gives CDR1 SEHNR, CDR2 FQNEAQ (reference sequence). The CDR3 runs 12 residues. CDR3 in DNA: TGTGCCAGCAGCGGTCAGGTGCGGGAGCTGTTTTTT. It translates to CASSGQVRELFF.

This chain's CDR3 is CSVESRTGELFF. The CDR3 bases are TGCAGCGTTGAAAGTCGCACCGGGGAGCTGTTTTTT. This chain connects TRBV29-1 to TRBJ2-2; unclear D gene. The V end lost 2 bases, the J end lost 4 bases, and 5 bases lay between the germline ends. CDR1 and CDR2 (germline): SQVTM, ANQGSEA. CDR3 length: 12 amino acids.

The chain joins TRBV5-1 to TRBJ2-7; 8 nucleotides agree with TRBD2. V dropped 0 bases and J dropped 6; count of bases not matched to a gene: 8. Per the germline V gene, CDR1 is SGHRS and CDR2 is YFSETQ. The CDR3 spans 15 residues. The CDR3 here is CASSLAAGALSEQYF. The CDR3 DNA reads as TGCGCCAGCAGCTTGGCAGCGGGGGCCCTATCCGAGCAGTACTTC.

The rearrangement links TRBV12-3 or TRBV12-4 to TRBJ2-3; D is uncertain. This CDR3 spans 13 amino acids. Deletions cut 6 bases from V and 2 bases from J, with 9 bases between. CDR3 DNA sequence: TGTGCCAGCAGCACCTACTCCACAGATACGCAGTATTTT. Translating gives CASSTYSTDTQYF.

V is TRBV11-2 and J is TRBJ2-2; TRBD2 aligns across 10 bases. V lost 8 bases, J lost 1 base, and 10 bases stayed unmatched. Germline V gives CDR1 SGHAT, CDR2 FQNNGV. The CDR3 loop spans 17 amino acids. In DNA form, the CDR3 reads TGTGCCAGCTCGGAAACCGGACTAGCGGTGAACACCGGGGAGCTGTTTTTT. Translated: CASSETGLAVNTGELFF.

Comments on this clone: Germline is not matched at one junction end, which may reflect a read error. This chain joins TRBV11-2 and TRBJ2-7; no firm D call. CDR3 length: 11 residues. The germline V gene has CDR1 SGHAT and CDR2 FQNNGV. Written as DNA, the CDR3 is TGTGCCAGCAGCTCCTCCCACGAGCAGTACTTC. Residues: CASSSSHEQYF. The entire variable domain, with the rest obtained from reference TRBV11-2 and TRBJ2-7, is as follows: EAGVAQSPRYKIIEKRQSVAFWCNPISGHATLYWYQQILGQGPKLLIQFQNNGVVDDSQLPKDRFSAERLKGVDSTLKIQPAKLEDSAVYLCASSSSHEQYFGPGTRLTVT.

V is TRBV2 and J is TRBJ1-6; 7 bases align to TRBD1. Germline V gene data show CDR1 as SNHLY and CDR2 as FYNNEI. The CDR3 loop spans 13 amino acids. V trimming: 6 bases; J trimming: 7 bases; junction bases outside the gene matches: 3. CDR3 sequence: CASRWDRNSPLHF. The CDR3 nucleotides are TGTGCCAGCAGATGGGACAGAAATTCACCCCTCCACTTT.

The gene calls are TRBV5-5 and TRBJ1-1; 7 nucleotides align to TRBD1. This CDR3 region has 18 residues. Trimming cost V 5 bases and J 1 base; bases outside gene matches: 17. CDR1 SGHKS and CDR2 YYEKEE come from the germline V gene (reference sequence). The CDR3: CASSAPNPPGQRNTEAFF. CDR3 DNA sequence: TGTGCCAGCAGTGCCCCAAATCCCCCGGGACAGCGGAACACTGAAGCTTTCTTT.

The chain recombines TRBV6-4 with TRBJ1-2; D not resolved. Per the germline V gene, CDR1 is MRHNA and CDR2 is SNTAGT. The CDR3 is made up of 14 amino acids. The V and J ends lost 2 bases and 3 bases respectively, with 10 bases between them. The DNA of the CDR3 is TGTGCCAGCAGTGACGACCCCTTTGACTATGGCTACACCTTC. Protein sequence: CASSDDPFDYGYTF.

This CDR3 reads CASSEFGFGELFF. DNA for the CDR3: TGTGCCAGCAGTGAATTTGGTTTCGGGGAGCTGTTTTTT. The genes are TRBV6-1 and TRBJ2-2; D call uncertain. The length of the CDR3 is 13 residues. V lost 2 bases to trimming and J lost 7 bases, with 8 bases between them. Germline-derived CDR1 and CDR2 are MNHNS and SASEGT.

The genes are TRBV2 and TRBJ1-6; possible D gene TRBD1, 6 bases. The CDR3 totals 16 residues. Per germline, CDR1 SNHLY and CDR2 FYNNEI. V shed 6 bases and J shed 4 bases, with 16 bases lying between them. The CDR3 here is CASSQEGGGYNSPLHF. CDR3 nucleotide sequence: TGTGCCAGCAGCCAAGAAGGGGGGGGATATAATTCACCCCTCCACTTT.

Details on this clone: The junction differs from germline at one of its ends, possibly a read error. The rearrangement links TRBV7-9 to TRBJ1-6; D is ambiguous. The CDR3 covers 15 residues. Germline CDR1 is SEHNR and CDR2 is FQNEAQ (reference sequence). The CDR3 sequence: CASSIAFSGNSPLHF. The CDR3 region has the DNA TGTGCCAGCAGCATAGCTTTTTCGGGGAATTCACCCCTCCACTTT.

The chain combines TRBV25-1 with TRBJ1-4; no firm D call. Deletions cut 8 bases from V and 8 bases from J, with 15 bases between. Germline CDR1 reads MGHDK; CDR2 reads SYGVNS. This CDR3 contains 13 residues. CDR3 protein: CASREGLMEKLFF. CDR3 nucleotide sequence: TGTGCCAGCCGCGAGGGCCTCATGGAAAAACTGTTTTTT.

The count of this clone is one. This chain joins TRBV7-7 and TRBJ2-5, with D possibly matching TRBD2 (5 bases). Germline V lookup: CDR1 SSHAT, CDR2 FNYEAQ (reference sequence). V lost 4 bases to trimming and J lost 1 base, with 13 bases between them. The length of the CDR3 is 15 residues. The CDR3 nucleotides are TGTGCCAGCAGCTATACTAGTTTAGGCCAAGAGACCCAGTACTTC. It translates to CASSYTSLGQETQYF.

The chain couples TRBV6-5 to TRBJ2-7; 8 nucleotides match TRBD1. V shed 5 bases and J 12 bases; nucleotides not matched to a gene: 15. The CDR3 totals 14 residues. Germline CDR1 is MNHEY and CDR2 is SVGAGI. For the CDR3, the DNA is TGTGCCAGCAGTCCGAACGACCGGGGACAGGAACCGTACTTC. This gives the protein CASSPNDRGQEPYF.

V and J are TRBV4-3 and TRBJ2-1, with 9 bases matching TRBD2. This CDR3 is built from 17 residues. Unmatched junction bases numbered 6, after V lost 3 bases and J lost 0 bases. CDR1 and CDR2 (germline): LGHNA, YSLEER. The CDR3 loop is CASSHDIAGASYNEQFF. CDR3 nucleotide sequence: TGCGCCAGCAGCCACGATATAGCGGGGGCCTCCTACAATGAGCAGTTCTTC.

CDR3 loop: CASSPGAYSPLHF. The CDR3 coding sequence is TGTGCCAGCAGCCCGGGAGCCTATTCACCCCTCCACTTT. The V and J genes are TRBV9 and TRBJ1-6; unclear D gene. This CDR3 is built from 13 residues. CDR1 and CDR2 from the germline V gene are SGDLS and YYNGEE. Trimming took 4 bases from V and 8 from J, leaving 10 bases between them.

This clone was detected only a few times. V usage is TRBV5-1 and J usage is TRBJ1-6, with D possibly TRBD1 on 5 matching bases. The V gene lost 0 bases and the J gene lost 8 bases, with 15 bases spanning the gap. The CDR3 sequence is 16 residues long. Germline assignment: CDR1 SGHRS and CDR2 YFSETQ. The CDR3 here is CASSLVGAGGHSPLHF. The CDR3 DNA reads as TGCGCCAGCAGCTTGGTCGGGGCAGGAGGACATTCACCCCTCCACTTT.

V usage is TRBV2 and J usage is TRBJ2-5; 11 bases are shared with TRBD2. V lost 5 bases and J lost 1; bases outside the gene matches: 3. The germline CDR1 and CDR2 sequences are SNHLY and FYNNEI. The CDR3 spans 15 residues. CDR3 sequence: CASSLTSGAQETQYF. As DNA, the CDR3 is TGTGCCAGCAGTTTGACTAGCGGGGCCCAAGAGACCCAGTACTTC.